The text below deals with one T cell receptor (beta chain). What it binds is unknown. Within the sample, other DNA sequences also encode this same CDR3. This CDR3 has 12 amino acids. The germline gives CDR1 SQVTM, CDR2 ANQGSEA. V was shortened by 0 bases and J by 2 bases, with 5 bases between the two germline ends. cDNA prepared by RNA extraction and subsequent reverse transcription served as the template for sequencing. Sequencing used immunoSEQ multiplex PCR; TCRdb keeps in-frame clones, though not all of them. The sample consists of 100,000 to 150,000 clones, 45% to 50% of them appearing once. The entry originates in a study of CD8+ T cells in alopecia areata. Collection of lesional scalp punch biopsies and peripheral blood was performed in alopecia areata patients. PBMCs, the starting material, were the source of sorted CD4+ and CD8+ T cells. Whole-study findings and limits: There were also resident alphabeta T cells of normal skin sequenced in scalp samples. Affected lesional scalp, above all in alopecia totalis/universalis, was more clonal than normal scalp.

The chain uses TRBV29-1 and TRBJ2-7; D remains unclear. The clonotype originates from a human donor with alopecia areata. Input material: NKG2D-low CD8+ T cells sorted from blood. The CDR3 loop is CSVEERPYEQYF. The CDR3 bases are TGCAGCGTTGAAGAAAGGCCCTACGAGCAGTACTTC.